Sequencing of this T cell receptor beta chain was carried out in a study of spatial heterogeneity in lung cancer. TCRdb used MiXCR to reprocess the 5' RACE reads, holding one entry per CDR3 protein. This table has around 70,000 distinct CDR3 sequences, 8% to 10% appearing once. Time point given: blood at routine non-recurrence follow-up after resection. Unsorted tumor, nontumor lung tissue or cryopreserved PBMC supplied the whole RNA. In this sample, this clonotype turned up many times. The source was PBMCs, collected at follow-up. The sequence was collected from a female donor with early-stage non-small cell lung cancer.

CDR3 DNA: TGTGCCATCAGTGCCAAAAAGGGGACGGCGGGCTCTGGGGCCAACGTCCTGACTTTC. This codes for CAISAKKGTAGSGANVLTF. The V and J genes are TRBV10-3 and TRBJ2-6; TRBD1 or TRBD2 may be the D gene (5 bases each). Germline CDR1 reads ENHRY; CDR2 reads SYGVKD. The V and J ends lost 4 bases and 0 bases respectively, with 19 bases between them. The CDR3 is made up of 19 amino acids.